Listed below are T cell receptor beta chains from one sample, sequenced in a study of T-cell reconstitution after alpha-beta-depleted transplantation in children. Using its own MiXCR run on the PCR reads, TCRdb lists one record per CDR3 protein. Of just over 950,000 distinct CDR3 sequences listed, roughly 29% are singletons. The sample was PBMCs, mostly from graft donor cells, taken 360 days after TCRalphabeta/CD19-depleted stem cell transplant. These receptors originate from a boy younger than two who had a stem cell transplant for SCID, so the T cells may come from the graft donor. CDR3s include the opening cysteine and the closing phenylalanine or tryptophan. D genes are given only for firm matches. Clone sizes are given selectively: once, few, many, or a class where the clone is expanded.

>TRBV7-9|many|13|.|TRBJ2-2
CASSLGASGELFF
TGTGCCAGCAGCTTAGGTGCGTCCGGGGAGCTGTTTTTT
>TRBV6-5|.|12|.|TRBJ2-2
CASSYVDGELFF
TGTGCCAGCAGTTACGTCGACGGGGAGCTGTTTTTT
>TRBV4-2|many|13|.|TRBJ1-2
CASSPGPNYGYTF
TGTGCCAGCAGCCCGGGACCAAACTATGGCTACACCTTC
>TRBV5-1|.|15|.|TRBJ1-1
CASSLDLISGAKAFF
TGCGCCAGCAGCTTGGATCTGATATCGGGAGCTAAAGCTTTCTTT
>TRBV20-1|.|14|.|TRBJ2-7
CSAAPDSILYEQYF
TGCAGTGCTGCCCCGGACAGCATTCTCTACGAGCAGTACTTC
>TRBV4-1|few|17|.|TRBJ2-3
CASSQDRSGSSTDTQYF
TGCGCCAGCAGCCAAGATAGAAGCGGGTCCAGCACAGATACGCAGTATTTT
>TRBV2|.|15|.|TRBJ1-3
CASSEGGSSGNTIYF
TGTGCCAGCAGTGAAGGAGGGTCCTCTGGAAACACCATATATTTT
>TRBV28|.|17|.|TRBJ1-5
CASSPIGRARSNQPQHF
TGTGCCAGCAGTCCTATTGGAAGGGCCCGTAGCAATCAGCCCCAGCATTTT
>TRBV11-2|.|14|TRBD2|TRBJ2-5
CASSYGTSLETQYF
TGTGCCAGCAGCTACGGGACTAGCTTAGAGACCCAGTACTTC
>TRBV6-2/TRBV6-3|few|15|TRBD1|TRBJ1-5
CASSDGTGFGQPQHF
TGTGCCAGCAGTGATGGGACAGGGTTCGGTCAGCCCCAGCATTTT
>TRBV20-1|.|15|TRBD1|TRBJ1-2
CSASRYTGDPYGYTF
TGCAGTGCTAGTCGCTATACAGGGGATCCCTATGGCTACACCTTC
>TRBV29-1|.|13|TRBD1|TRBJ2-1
CSANRGARDEQFF
TGCAGCGCTAACAGGGGCGCCCGGGATGAGCAGTTCTTC
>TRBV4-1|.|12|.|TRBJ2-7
CASSQDGHEQYF
TGCGCCAGCAGCCAAGACGGACACGAGCAGTACTTC
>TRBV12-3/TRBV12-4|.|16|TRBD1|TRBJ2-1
CASSSSPGGRYNEQFF
TGTGCCAGCAGTTCCTCTCCAGGGGGCAGGTACAATGAGCAGTTCTTC
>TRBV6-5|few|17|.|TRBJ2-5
CASSYSPQKYKQETQYF
TGTGCCAGCAGTTACTCTCCCCAAAAGTACAAACAAGAGACCCAGTACTTC
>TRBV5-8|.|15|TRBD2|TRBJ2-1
CASSKGTSWVNEQFF
TGTGCCAGCAGCAAAGGGACTAGCTGGGTCAATGAGCAGTTCTTC
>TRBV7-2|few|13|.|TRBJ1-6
CASSREVGSPLHF
TGTGCCAGCAGCCGCGAGGTGGGGTCACCCCTCCACTTT
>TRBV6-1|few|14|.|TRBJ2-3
CASRRISSTDTQYF
TGTGCCAGCAGGAGGATATCTAGCACAGATACGCAGTATTTT
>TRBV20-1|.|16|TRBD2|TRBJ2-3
CSASVPPGLYTDTQYF
TGCAGTGCTAGTGTCCCCCCGGGACTATATACAGATACGCAGTATTTT
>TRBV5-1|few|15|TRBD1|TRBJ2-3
CASSPTGGSADTQYF
TGCGCCAGCAGCCCGACAGGGGGCAGCGCAGATACGCAGTATTTT
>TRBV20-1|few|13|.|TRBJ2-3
CSARDLGADTQYF
TGCAGTGCTAGAGATCTCGGGGCAGATACGCAGTATTTT
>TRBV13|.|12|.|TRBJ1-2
CASSFPFDGYTF
TGTGCCAGCAGCTTCCCGTTCGACGGCTACACCTTC
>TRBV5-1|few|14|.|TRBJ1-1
CASSLASRATEAFF
TGCGCCAGCAGCTTGGCCTCAAGGGCCACTGAAGCTTTCTTT
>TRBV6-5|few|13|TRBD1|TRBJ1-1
CASRTGVVAEAFF
TGTGCCAGCAGGACAGGGGTCGTTGCTGAAGCTTTCTTT
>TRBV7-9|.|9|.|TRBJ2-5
CAIGWTQYF
TGTGCCATTGGCTGGACCCAGTACTTC
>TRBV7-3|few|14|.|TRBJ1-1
CASSLLPTSTEAFF
TGTGCCAGCAGCTTACTCCCGACCTCCACTGAAGCTTTCTTT
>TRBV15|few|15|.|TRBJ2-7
CATSRDKGSSYEQYF
TGTGCCACCAGCAGAGATAAGGGGAGCTCCTACGAGCAGTACTTC
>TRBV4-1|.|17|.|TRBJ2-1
CASSQDTRAGGGNEQFF
TGCGCCAGCAGCCAAGATACACGGGCAGGAGGAGGCAATGAGCAGTTCTTC
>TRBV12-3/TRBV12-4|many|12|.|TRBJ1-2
CASSSPGYGYTF
TGTGCCAGCAGTTCCCCCGGCTATGGCTACACCTTC
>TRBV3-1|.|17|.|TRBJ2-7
CASSQDWGGGSSYEQYF
TGTGCCAGCAGCCAAGATTGGGGAGGTGGGAGCTCCTACGAGCAGTACTTC
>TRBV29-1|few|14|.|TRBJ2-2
CSVEDERADGELFF
TGCAGCGTTGAAGATGAGAGAGCGGACGGGGAGCTGTTTTTT
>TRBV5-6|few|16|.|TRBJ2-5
CASSLAQVTQRETQYF
TGTGCCAGCAGCTTGGCCCAGGTGACGCAGCGGGAGACCCAGTACTTC
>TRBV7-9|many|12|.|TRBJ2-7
CASSLEGREQYF
TGTGCCAGCAGCTTAGAGGGGCGCGAGCAGTACTTC
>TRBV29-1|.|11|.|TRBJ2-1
CSVVWWNEQFF
TGCAGCGTTGTATGGTGGAATGAGCAGTTCTTC
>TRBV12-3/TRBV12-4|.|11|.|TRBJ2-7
CASTGDYEQYF
TGTGCCAGCACAGGGGACTACGAGCAGTACTTC
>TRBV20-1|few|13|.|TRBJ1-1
CSASPEVPRLAFF
TGCAGTGCTAGCCCCGAGGTGCCCCGCCTGGCTTTCTTT
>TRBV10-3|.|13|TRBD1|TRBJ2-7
CAIRQGADYEQYF
TGTGCCATCAGGCAGGGGGCAGACTACGAGCAGTACTTC
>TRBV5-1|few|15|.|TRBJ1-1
CASSSTQGMNTEAFF
TGCGCCAGCAGCTCCACTCAGGGGATGAACACTGAAGCTTTCTTT
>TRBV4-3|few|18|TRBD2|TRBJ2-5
CASSQDLRIAGGQETQYF
TGCGCCAGCAGCCAAGATTTGCGCATAGCGGGGGGGCAAGAGACCCAGTACTTC
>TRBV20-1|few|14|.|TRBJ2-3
CSGEAGGKADTQYF
TGCAGTGGGGAGGCCGGGGGTAAGGCAGATACGCAGTATTTT
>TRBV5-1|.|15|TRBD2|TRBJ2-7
CASSFHPSGGNEQYF
TGCGCCAGCAGCTTTCACCCTAGCGGGGGGAACGAGCAGTACTTC
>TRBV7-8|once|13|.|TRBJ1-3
CASSWTTGNTIYF
TGTGCCAGCAGCTGGACTACTGGAAACACCATATATTTT
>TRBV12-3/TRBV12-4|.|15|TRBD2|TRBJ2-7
CASSMAGGGKGEQYF
TGTGCCAGCAGTATGGCGGGGGGCGGAAAGGGGGAGCAGTACTTC
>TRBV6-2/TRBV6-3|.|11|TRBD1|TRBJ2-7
CASSWDSEQYF
TGTGCCAGCAGTTGGGACAGCGAGCAGTACTTC
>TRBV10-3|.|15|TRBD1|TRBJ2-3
CAISEGTGVGDTQYF
TGTGCCATCAGTGAAGGGACAGGGGTAGGAGATACGCAGTATTTT
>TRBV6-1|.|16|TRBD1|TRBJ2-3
CASSLTRGLDTDTQYF
TGTGCCAGCAGCCTCACCAGGGGGCTAGACACAGATACGCAGTATTTT
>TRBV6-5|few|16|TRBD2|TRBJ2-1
CASSHMTSGADNEQFF
TGTGCCAGCAGTCACATGACTAGCGGGGCCGACAATGAGCAGTTCTTC
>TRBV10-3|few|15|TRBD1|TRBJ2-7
CAISDPGQRPGEQYF
TGTGCCATCAGTGACCCGGGACAGCGGCCCGGCGAGCAGTACTTC
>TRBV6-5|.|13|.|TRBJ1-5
CASSYSRDQPQHF
TGTGCCAGCAGTTACTCAAGGGATCAGCCCCAGCATTTT
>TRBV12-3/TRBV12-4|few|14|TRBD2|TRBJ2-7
CASSWTSGAYEQYF
TGTGCCAGCAGCTGGACTAGCGGGGCGTACGAGCAGTACTTC
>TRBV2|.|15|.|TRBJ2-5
CASTEMTGREETQYF
TGTGCCAGCACCGAGATGACAGGGAGGGAGGAGACCCAGTACTTC
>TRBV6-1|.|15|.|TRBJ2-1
CATQDRRSPYNEQFF
TGTGCCACCCAAGACAGGCGCTCTCCATACAATGAGCAGTTCTTC
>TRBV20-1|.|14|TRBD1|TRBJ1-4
CSARADRGDEKLFF
TGCAGTGCTAGAGCGGACAGGGGCGATGAAAAACTGTTTTTT
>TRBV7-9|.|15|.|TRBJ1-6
CASSPTGRDNSPLHF
TGTGCCAGCAGCCCCACAGGCCGTGATAATTCACCCCTCCACTTT
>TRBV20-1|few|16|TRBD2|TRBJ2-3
CSARGRLAVSTDTQYF
TGCAGTGCTAGAGGGAGACTAGCGGTTAGCACAGATACGCAGTATTTT
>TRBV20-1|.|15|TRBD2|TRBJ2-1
CSARTSGGSYNEQFF
TGCAGTGCTAGGACTAGCGGTGGATCCTACAATGAGCAGTTCTTC
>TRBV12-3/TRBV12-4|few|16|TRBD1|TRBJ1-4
CASSPGQGIANEKLFF
TGTGCCAGCAGTCCCGGACAGGGAATAGCTAATGAAAAACTGTTTTTT
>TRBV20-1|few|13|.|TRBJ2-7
CSARSGLSEEQYF
TGCAGTGCTCGAAGCGGGCTCAGTGAAGAGCAGTACTTC
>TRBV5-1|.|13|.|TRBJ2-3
CASSLPHTDTQYF
TGCGCCAGCAGCTTGCCCCACACGGATACGCAGTATTTT
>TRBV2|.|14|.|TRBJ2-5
CASSEALRQETQYF
TGTGCCAGCAGTGAAGCCTTGCGCCAAGAGACCCAGTACTTC